One sample yielded the 25 T cell receptor beta chains listed below, sequenced in a study of T cells after yellow fever vaccination. TCRdb fed the 5' RACE reads into MiXCR, producing one record per CDR3 protein. Among some 560,000 distinct CDR3 sequences listed, about 19% were seen once. The specimen was PBMCs, collected 15 days after the yellow fever booster vaccination. Receptors originate from a man under 40 who received the YFV17D yellow fever vaccine.

This clonotype was counted a few times. This sequence joins TRBV9 and TRBJ2-4; no clear D. CDR1 is SGDLS, CDR2 YYNGEE, per germline. Trimming stripped 0 bases from V and 0 bases from J, with 7 bases between. The CDR3 spans 15 residues. The CDR3 coding sequence is TGTGCCAGCAGCGTAGGTCCCGGAGCCAAAAACATTCAGTACTTC. It yields the protein CASSVGPGAKNIQYF. Complete variable domain (other parts from reference TRBV9 and TRBJ2-4): DSGVTQTPKHLITATGQRVTLRCSPRSGDLSVYWYQQSLDQGLQFLIQYYNGEERAKGNILERFSAQQFPDLHSELNLSSLELGDSALYFCASSVGPGAKNIQYFGAGTRLSVL.

The chain joins TRBV7-2 to TRBJ1-6; 7 bases are shared with TRBD1. Germline loops: CDR1 SGHTA, CDR2 FQGNSA. V lost 5 bases and J lost 5; bases outside the gene matches: 6. The CDR3 has 15 amino acids. The CDR3 is CASSVRQGDNSPLHF. In DNA form, the CDR3 reads TGTGCCAGCAGCGTCAGACAGGGAGATAATTCACCCCTCCACTTT.

This clonotype was seen more than once but under ten times. CDR3 DNA sequence: TGCAGTGGGGAAAAAAGCTCCTACAATGAGCAGTTCTTC. This gives the protein CSGEKSSYNEQFF. This chain joins TRBV20-1 and TRBJ2-1; no reliable D call. This CDR3 has 13 amino acids. Trimming cost V 7 bases and J 0 bases, with 10 bases left between them. Germline CDR1 is DFQATT and CDR2 is SNEGSKA (reference sequence).

This clonotype came up a few times. As DNA, the CDR3 is TGTGCCAGCAGCGAGGACGGGGGAGGTAACTATGGCTACACCTTC. Encoded protein: CASSEDGGGNYGYTF. V usage is TRBV9 and J usage is TRBJ1-2; weak D call: TRBD1 (5 bases). This CDR3 is 15 amino acids long. V was shortened by 3 bases and J by 1 base, with 13 bases between the two germline ends. Germline V gene data show CDR1 as SGDLS and CDR2 as YYNGEE.

This chain uses TRBV9 with TRBJ1-2, with D possibly matching TRBD1 (6 bases). CDR1 is SGDLS, CDR2 YYNGEE, per germline. Trimming took 0 bases from V and 6 from J, leaving 15 bases between them. The CDR3 runs 15 residues. The CDR3 coding sequence is TGTGCCAGCAGCGTAGGGCAGGGGCCTGGGGATGGCTACACCTTC. It encodes CASSVGQGPGDGYTF.

The chain joins TRBV4-2 to TRBJ2-2; 9 nucleotides align to TRBD2. The CDR3 sequence is 19 residues long. V gave up 4 bases and J gave up 1 base; unmatched junction bases: 13. Germline V gene lookup returns CDR1 LGHNA and CDR2 YNFKEQ. The CDR3 here is CASSPYIAGALENTGELFF. CDR3 nucleotides: TGTGCCAGCAGCCCTTACATAGCGGGAGCGCTTGAGAACACCGGGGAGCTGTTTTTT.

This clonotype was detected only a few times. V gene TRBV6-1 combines with J gene TRBJ1-2; D gene uncertain. The CDR3 runs to 14 residues. The ends were cut back, 8 bases at V and 2 bases at J, with 15 bases in the middle. Germline V gene lookup returns CDR1 MNHNS and CDR2 SASEGT. In nucleotides, the CDR3 is TGTGCCAGCCGCCTAGCAGGAGGGAACTATGGCTACACCTTC. Protein product: CASRLAGGNYGYTF.

This clonotype was seen only a few times. The V gene is TRBV18, the J gene TRBJ2-5; TRBD2 is a possible D gene (6 bases). The CDR3 length is 18 residues. Between the trimmed V and J ends, which lost 3 bases and 2 bases, there was a span of 22 bases. The germline gives CDR1 KGHSH, CDR2 LQKENI. For the CDR3, the DNA is TGTGCCAGCTCACCGTCAACGGTCACGGGGGACCCACAAGAGACCCAGTACTTC. Protein sequence: CASSPSTVTGDPQETQYF.

V is TRBV5-6 and J is TRBJ2-1; D is possibly TRBD2 (5 bases). Germline-derived CDR1 and CDR2 are SGHDT and YYEEEE. The V gene lost 6 bases and the J gene lost 5 bases, with 18 bases spanning the gap. This CDR3 is built from 15 residues. The CDR3 DNA reads as TGTGCCAGCAACAGCCTCCAGACTAATAACAATGAGCAGTTCTTC. Protein product: CASNSLQTNNNEQFF. The variable domain in full, with the rest retrieved from reference TRBV5-6 and TRBJ2-1, is DAGVTQSPTHLIKTRGQQVTLRCSPKSGHDTVSWYQQALGQGPQFIFQYYEEEERQRGNFPDRFSGHQFPNYSSELNVNALLLGDSALYLCASNSLQTNNNEQFFGPGTRLTVL.

This chain uses TRBV28 with TRBJ1-1, with D unresolved. The CDR3 loop spans 12 amino acids. Deletions cut 5 bases from V and 10 bases from J, with 14 bases between. Germline V gene data show CDR1 as MDHEN and CDR2 as SYDVKM. CDR3: CASSEGPEGAFF. The CDR3 region has the DNA TGTGCCAGCAGTGAAGGGCCCGAGGGAGCTTTCTTT.

This clonotype was seen just once. An end of the junction does not agree with germline; a read error may underlie this. The chain carries TRBV20-1 and TRBJ2-7; a weak D match, TRBD2 (5 bases). The CDR3 has 16 amino acids. Germline CDR1 is DFQATT and CDR2 is SNEGSKA (reference sequence). DNA of the CDR3: TGCTGTGCTAGCCCCTACCTCCACCCGAGCTCCTACGAGCAGTACTTC. Translation: CCASPYLHPSSYEQYF.

This chain connects TRBV11-1 to TRBJ2-5, with TRBD2 identical over 11 bases. CDR1 and CDR2 (germline): SGHAT, FQDESV (reference sequence). The trim removed 2 bases at V and 3 bases at J, leaving 11 bases unmatched. The CDR3 covers 18 residues. CDR3 nucleotide sequence: TGTGCCAGCAGCTTAAGCGAACTAGCGGGAGTTTATGAAGAGACCCAGTACTTC. Translation: CASSLSELAGVYEETQYF.

This clonotype was detected a few times. V and J are TRBV15 and TRBJ2-3; 10 bases agree with TRBD2. V dropped 0 bases and J dropped 1; count of bases not matched to a gene: 7. Germline V gene data show CDR1 as LNHNV and CDR2 as YYDKDF (reference sequence). This CDR3 is 18 amino acids long. The CDR3 DNA is TGTGCCACCAGCAGAGATCAACTAGCGGGGCTGGGCACAGATACGCAGTATTTT. Protein product: CATSRDQLAGLGTDTQYF.

This clonotype was found a few times. This chain joins TRBV12-3 or TRBV12-4 and TRBJ2-2; 13 bases line up with TRBD2. The CDR3 extends over 14 amino acids. V was pared by 6 bases and J by 9 bases, with 4 bases of the junction left unmatched. This chain's CDR3 is CASRTGTSGRELFF. CDR3 in DNA: TGTGCCAGCAGAACTGGGACTAGCGGGAGGGAGCTGTTTTTT.

This clonotype has only a few counts. In DNA form, the CDR3 reads TGTGCCAGCGTCGGCGGGAGCCCCACAGATACGCAGTATTTT. Encoded protein: CASVGGSPTDTQYF. The V gene is TRBV7-2, the J gene TRBJ2-3, with 7 bases fitting TRBD2. V lost 8 bases and J lost 2; bases outside the gene matches: 7. This CDR3 is built from 14 residues. Germline V gives CDR1 SGHTA, CDR2 FQGNSA.

In its sample, this clonotype was seen a few times. V gene TRBV6-2 or TRBV6-3 combines with J gene TRBJ2-2; TRBD1 matches at 9 bases. The CDR3 has 15 amino acids. Looked up from germline, CDR1 is MNHEY and CDR2 is SVGEGT. With 4 bases clipped from V and 6 bases from J, the junction kept 6 bases outside the gene matches. The CDR3 region is CASSFTGGAPGELFF. The CDR3 nucleotides read TGTGCCAGCAGTTTCACAGGGGGCGCCCCCGGGGAGCTGTTTTTT.

This clonotype was seen repeatedly, ten times or more. The chain employs TRBV28 and TRBJ2-7, with TRBD1 identical over 9 bases. V lost 6 bases, J lost 3 bases, and 15 bases stayed unmatched. CDR3 length: 17 amino acids. In germline, CDR1 is MDHEN, CDR2 SYDVKM. The CDR3 bases are TGTGCCAGCAGCCGGCCGGGACAGGGATATGGAGACTACGAGCAGTACTTC. It codes for CASSRPGQGYGDYEQYF.

This chain uses TRBV6-1 with TRBJ2-7, with D unclear. Between the trimmed V and J ends, which lost 5 bases and 3 bases, there was a span of 8 bases. Germline CDR1 and CDR2: MNHNS and SASEGT. The CDR3 runs 12 residues. The CDR3 spells CASSHDHYEQYF. The CDR3 bases are TGTGCCAGCAGTCATGACCACTACGAGCAGTACTTC.

The gene calls are TRBV6-1 and TRBJ2-6, with a weak D call TRBD1 (5 bases). In germline, CDR1 is MNHNS, CDR2 SASEGT. This CDR3 spans 18 amino acids. Trimming removed 7 bases at V and 0 bases at J, with 19 bases between. The CDR3 DNA follows: TGTGCCAGCACCCCGAGGAACAGGTTTACCTCTGGGGCCAACGTCCTGACTTTC. Amino acids: CASTPRNRFTSGANVLTF.

The chain employs TRBV6-2 or TRBV6-3 and TRBJ2-6, with no clear D. This CDR3 is 20 amino acids long. Germline CDR1 is MNHEY and CDR2 is SVGEGT. V was clipped by 7 bases and J by 2 bases, with 27 bases between them. The CDR3 coding sequence is TGTGCCAGCACCTACCGTGGACGGTCTGCAAGCCGGCCTGGGGCCAACGTCCTGACTTTC. It is translated as CASTYRGRSASRPGANVLTF.

The V and J genes are TRBV10-2 and TRBJ2-2; 12 bases align to TRBD2. V lost 7 bases to trimming and J lost 4 bases; unmatched junction nucleotides: 7. Per the germline V gene, CDR1 is WSHSY and CDR2 is SAAADI. The CDR3 loop spans 16 amino acids. The CDR3 here is CASTKASGRGTGELFF. CDR3 sequence (DNA): TGCGCCAGCACTAAAGCTAGCGGGAGGGGCACCGGGGAGCTGTTTTTT.

The chain is built from TRBV15 and TRBJ2-7; TRBD1 matches 7 bases. The V segment lost 2 bases and the J segment 5 bases; nucleotides outside the gene matches: 6. The CDR3 length is 14 residues. Germline V gene data show CDR1 as LNHNV and CDR2 as YYDKDF (reference sequence). The CDR3 spells CATSRYRGPHEQYF. Written as DNA, the CDR3 is TGTGCCACCAGCAGATACAGGGGCCCCCACGAGCAGTACTTC.

This chain joins TRBV28 and TRBJ2-7; D not resolved. The V gene's germline CDR1 is MDHEN and CDR2 SYDVKM. The ends were cut back, 6 bases at V and 3 bases at J, with 18 bases in the middle. CDR3 size: 15 residues. The chain's CDR3 is CASSFDRSGNYEQYF. The CDR3 nucleotides are TGTGCCAGCAGCTTCGATCGGAGTGGGAACTACGAGCAGTACTTC.

The rearrangement links TRBV20-1 to TRBJ2-3; 9 nucleotides agree with TRBD2. Germline assignment: CDR1 DFQATT and CDR2 SNEGSKA (reference sequence). V lost 1 base, J lost 5 bases, and 10 bases stayed unmatched. CDR3 length equals 16 residues. The CDR3 loop reads CSARGVTSGAVDTQYF. In DNA, the CDR3 is TGCAGTGCTAGAGGTGTGACTAGCGGTGCTGTAGATACGCAGTATTTT.

This chain links TRBV21-1 with TRBJ2-1; TRBD2, the table's D call, was not compared with the DNA. TRBV21-1 is a documented pseudogene. The CDR3 is 16 amino acids. CDR3 region: CASSKRGRAVYNEQFF. DNA for the CDR3: TGTGCCAGCAGCAAGCGCGGGAGAGCGGTCTACAATGAGCAGTTCTTC.